This TCR beta chain was captured in a study of control samples from healthy donors and cancer patients. The method was immunoSEQ multiplex PCR; TCRdb's version includes in-frame clones alone and lacks a portion of them. The data contain around 7,800 clones, approximately 82% of them seen just once; the ten biggest clones take up about 30%. The ends were cut back, 3 bases at V and 2 bases at J, with 15 bases in the middle. Germline values: CDR1 SGHTS, CDR2 YDEGEE. The CDR3 has 15 residues. This chain uses TRBV5-8 with TRBJ2-7, with a weak D call TRBD2 (6 bases). The sequencing sample was made of PBMCs. This receptor was identified in a man aged 65-85 years with lung cancer. The DNA for the CDR3 is TGTGCCAGCAGCTCAGCCCGCGGGAAAACCTACGAGCAGTACTTC. This sequence encodes CASSSARGKTYEQYF. The full variable domain, in which reference TRBV5-8 and TRBJ2-7 provide the parts outside the CDR3, is EAGVTQSPTHLIKTRGQQATLRCSPISGHTSVYWYQQALGLGLQFLLWYDEGEERNRGNFPPRFSGRQFPNYSSELNVNALELEDSALYLCASSSARGKTYEQYFGPGTRLTVT.